This T cell receptor beta chain comes out of a study of T-cell reconstitution after alpha-beta-depleted transplantation in children. Study-level results: Approximately two months post-transplant, alpha-beta T cells reportedly originated from several hundred expanded graft clones. The origin of high day-60 TCRbeta diversity in some patients lay in surviving recipient T cells and thymic progenitors.

Preparation of the TCRbeta library involved a method that used unique molecular identifiers. MiXCR, run by TCRdb on the PCR reads, gives a single entry per CDR3 protein. The sample includes some 200,000 distinct CDR3 sequences, under 13% of them seen just once. CDR3 size: 13 residues. CDR1 and CDR2 from the germline V gene are SEHNR and FQNEAQ (reference sequence). V was pared by 4 bases and J by 0 bases, with 4 bases between. This clonotype appeared many times. Its antigen is not known. The sample consisted of PBMCs, taken before TCRalphabeta/CD19-depleted stem cell transplant. This chain joins TRBV7-9 and TRBJ2-1; no clear D gene. The sequence came from a child younger than two with acute myeloid leukemia, due to receive a stem cell transplant. The CDR3 bases are TGTGCCAGCAGCTGGGACTCCTACAATGAGCAGTTCTTC. It specifies CASSWDSYNEQFF.